This T cell receptor beta chain was captured in a study of shared clonotypes between healthy human individuals (dated by TCRdb to 2019 to 2021). With regard to the full study: Three men and a couple of women, aged 18 to 49 years, made up the cohort. For each donor, three plates each were used for CD4 naive and CD4 memory, two plates were used for CD8 naive, and one plate was used for CD8 memory. To estimate repertoire size and how much clonotype sharing occurs between individuals, the study deeply sequenced the blood TCR repertoires of a handful of healthy adults. To increase sequencing depth and limit assay-specific biases, TCR repertoire library preparation and sequencing were carried out by different laboratories using diverse techniques. Per donor, leukapheresis produced somewhere between about 0.9 and 9.5 billion PBMCs.

TCR CDR3 regions were amplified from genomic DNA by multiplex PCR using the deep immunoSEQ assay. For each cell subset, the extracted genomic DNA was distributed evenly across all wells of several immunoSEQ 96-well plates, and each plate served as one replicate. For sorted subsets, roughly 200 ng genomic DNA, equal to about 30,000 T cell genomes, was loaded into each replicate PCR. The purified libraries were quantified using a Qubit 3.0 fluorometer, sized with a Bioanalyzer 2100, and then quantified again using the KAPA Library Quantification kit. A separate single-read 150-cycle Illumina NextSeq 550 flow cell was used to sequence each immunoSEQ 96-well plate. Per the original workflow: Because only junctional sequences without quality scores were contained in the immunoSEQ output, filtering matching that applied to full-length reads could not be performed. Sequences were annotated with PyIR, a Python wrapper for IgBLAST v1.9, and V/J genes and CDR3 were assigned using IMGT germline references. Reads were filtered out if the reads had weak V/J assignments (E-value above 1e-6), no CDR3, stop codons, out-of-frame junctions, or ambiguous translated residues. V3J clonotypes were defined by identical inferred V gene, J gene, and CDR3 amino acid sequence. To compute the percentage overlap between repertoires, the number of shared unique clonotypes was divided by the size of the smaller repertoire. Three approaches were used to assess repertoire richness: RTK rarefaction, the Chao1 estimator, and Recon v2.1 estimates of unobserved clonotypes. For all TCRbeta clonotypes obtained by the gDNA method from several donors, generation probabilities were computed with OLGA. TCRdb obtained this table from immuneACCESS and retained in-frame rearrangements with V and J assigned. These tables miss some clones; where compared with another copy, unresolved V genes account for less than half of the shortfall, and the remainder is unexplained. V and J calls and clone size follow that table, whereas D and trimming were derived from the DNA. The sample records 1.5 million to 2.5 million clones, roughly 94% of which are singletons. The ten largest make up roughly 1% of the sample.

CD8 naive samples consisted of CD45RO-negative cells that were positively selected for CCR7, yielding a CD45RA+CCR7+ population without TemRA cells. Healthy HIV-negative adults with no recently reported acute infections or vaccinations were included as donors. Only Caucasian adults living in Nashville, Tennessee, USA were represented among the donors. After blood collection by leukapheresis, PBMCs were isolated using Ficoll-Histopaque density gradient centrifugation and then cryopreserved in the vapor phase of liquid nitrogen. Analytical flow cytometry was used to check the purity and quantity of every magnetically sorted T cell population. Genomic DNA was isolated from each sorted fraction and quantified by UV absorbance on a Nanodrop 2000c. Broad study findings and their caveats: Roughly 5.2% of naive CD4, 3.5% of naive CD8, 2.3% of memory CD4, and more than 0.35% of memory CD8 clonotypes were shared across several donors. Pairwise subsampling indicated that sequencing depth was expected to affect the degree of clonotype sharing among donors. Even with the large sequencing depth, rarefaction of the sorted-subset datasets indicated that sequencing was incomplete. Compared with non-shared clonotypes, the clonotypes found in all four sorted-subset donors had higher generation probabilities. Estimated clonotype richness was generally larger for naive than for memory subsets. Because the study included a small number of donors, the genetic and exposure-history diversity represented was limited. Sampling was limited to blood, and TCR repertoires in tissue likely differ from TCR repertoires in blood.

As to this clone: This receptor's antigen is unknown. The record has no base qualities; no much larger clone is one base away.

The CDR3, cysteine through phenylalanine, is 15 amino acids long. Only the CDR3 DNA stays, 45 bases, in frame from base 1. Ends trimmed: V by 5 bases, J by 8 bases; bases unmatched to a gene: 8. The germline V gene provides CDR1 SGHTA and CDR2 FQGNSA. The sample was naive CD8+ T cells sorted from blood. Interpreted using the paper, the cell subset or site label stands for: CD45RA+CCR7+. The V and J segments used are TRBV7-2 and TRBJ2-1; the junction holds 11 bases that match TRBD1. This clonotype was sampled from a man between 18 and 29 years old in good health. CDR3 loop: CASSRTGGAVDEQFF. DNA sequence: TGTGCCAGCAGCCGGACAGGGGGCGCGGTTGATGAGCAGTTCTTC.